A single sample gave rise to the 10 T cell receptor beta chains below, sequenced in a study of blood T cell repertoires in COVID-19. Sequenced by immunoSEQ multiplex PCR; TCRdb stores in-frame clones only, minus some. The sample has roughly 180,000 clones, about 95% seen once. Material for sequencing was peripheral blood. These receptors were obtained from a man aged 25-45 years with COVID-19, enrolled during active disease.

The chain couples TRBV28 to TRBJ2-7; D possibly corresponds to TRBD1 (6 bases). Trimming removed 2 bases at V and 0 bases at J, with 17 bases between. This CDR3 spans 17 amino acids. Germline CDR1 and CDR2: MDHEN and SYDVKM. CDR3 sequence reads: CASSLPLRDTSSYEQYF. Written as DNA, the CDR3 is TGTGCCAGCAGTTTACCTCTCCGGGACACGAGCTCCTACGAGCAGTACTTC.

The rearrangement joins TRBV6-1 to TRBJ1-2, with 7 bases matching TRBD1. Germline V CDR1 and CDR2: MNHNS, SASEGT. This CDR3 contains 17 residues. The junction had 13 bases not matched to a gene; V was cut back by 2 bases and J by 4 bases. The CDR3 region is CASSEQVGTAPSYGYTF. CDR3 in DNA: TGTGCCAGCAGTGAACAAGTGGGGACAGCTCCGAGCTATGGCTACACCTTC.

The chain has TRBV3-1 (or the pseudogene TRBV3-2) and TRBJ2-3; D might be TRBD2 (5 bases). Trimming removed 1 base at V and 2 bases at J, with 13 bases between. This CDR3 comprises 16 residues. Germline V gene data show CDR1 as LGHDT and CDR2 as YNNKEL (reference sequence). Written as DNA, the CDR3 is TGTGCCAGCAGCCAAGGTGACCGGGGATTCACAGATACGCAGTATTTT. Encoded protein: CASSQGDRGFTDTQYF.

This sequence joins TRBV3-1 (or the pseudogene TRBV3-2) and TRBJ2-5; 13 bases match TRBD2. The junction had 7 bases not matched to a gene; V was cut back by 4 bases and J by 5 bases. The CDR3 runs 16 residues. Germline CDR1 and CDR2: LGHDT and YNNKEL (reference sequence). The chain's CDR3 is CASSPSGTSGTETQYF. CDR3 coding DNA: TGTGCCAGCAGCCCTTCCGGGACTAGCGGGACGGAGACCCAGTACTTC.

The chain joins TRBV12-3 or TRBV12-4 to TRBJ2-7, with no clear D. The CDR3 covers 12 residues. The V end lost 6 bases, the J end lost 1 base, and 7 bases lay between the germline ends. The CDR3 nucleotides are TGTGCCAGCAGCCCCACATCCTACGAGCAGTACTTC. It specifies CASSPTSYEQYF.

This chain links TRBV5-4 with TRBJ1-1, with 10 bases that match TRBD1. Germline assignment: CDR1 SGHNT and CDR2 YYREEE (reference sequence). The CDR3 covers 15 residues. V lost 3 bases, J lost 3 bases, and 5 bases stayed unmatched. CDR3 sequence reads: CASSSPGTGDTEAFF. DNA of the CDR3: TGTGCCAGCAGCTCACCCGGGACAGGGGACACTGAAGCTTTCTTT.

The chain carries TRBV2 and TRBJ2-7, with 7 bases that match TRBD1. J was trimmed by 2 bases and V by 7 bases; bases with no gene match: 8. The CDR3 is 14 amino acids. CDR1 is SNHLY, CDR2 FYNNEI, per germline. The CDR3 bases are TGTGCCAGCACCCGACAGGGAAGCCCCTACGAGCAGTACTTC. It is translated as CASTRQGSPYEQYF.

The rearrangement links TRBV19 to TRBJ1-5, with 12 bases fitting TRBD1. Germline assignment: CDR1 LNHDA and CDR2 SQIVND (reference sequence). V trimming: 6 bases; J trimming: 2 bases; junction bases outside the gene matches: 8. The length of the CDR3 is 17 residues. The DNA of the CDR3 is TGTGCCAGTAGCGGGACAGGGGGCGGACGGGGCAATCAGCCCCAGCATTTT. Protein sequence: CASSGTGGGRGNQPQHF.

The chain carries TRBV19 and TRBJ1-2; D gene unclear. Germline loops: CDR1 LNHDA, CDR2 SQIVND (reference sequence). V gave up 5 bases and J gave up 0 bases, with 10 bases separating them. CDR3 length: 14 amino acids. The CDR3 bases are TGTGCCAGTAGTTACACAGCAGCTAACTATGGCTACACCTTC. Residues: CASSYTAANYGYTF. Full variable domain (missing parts from reference TRBV19 and TRBJ1-2): DGGITQSPKYLFRKEGQNVTLSCEQNLNHDAMYWYRQDPGQGLRLIYYSQIVNDFQKGDIAEGYSVSREKKESFPLTVTSAQKNPTAFYLCASSYTAANYGYTFGSGTRLTVV.

This chain joins TRBV11-2 and TRBJ2-3; the D gene is possibly TRBD1 (6 bases). This CDR3 is built from 15 residues. Trimming cost V 5 bases and J 2 bases, with 14 bases left between them. Germline V lookup: CDR1 SGHAT, CDR2 FQNNGV. The CDR3 DNA reads as TGTGCCAGCAGCCGCCGCAGGGGCAACACAGATACGCAGTATTTT. Protein: CASSRRRGNTDTQYF.